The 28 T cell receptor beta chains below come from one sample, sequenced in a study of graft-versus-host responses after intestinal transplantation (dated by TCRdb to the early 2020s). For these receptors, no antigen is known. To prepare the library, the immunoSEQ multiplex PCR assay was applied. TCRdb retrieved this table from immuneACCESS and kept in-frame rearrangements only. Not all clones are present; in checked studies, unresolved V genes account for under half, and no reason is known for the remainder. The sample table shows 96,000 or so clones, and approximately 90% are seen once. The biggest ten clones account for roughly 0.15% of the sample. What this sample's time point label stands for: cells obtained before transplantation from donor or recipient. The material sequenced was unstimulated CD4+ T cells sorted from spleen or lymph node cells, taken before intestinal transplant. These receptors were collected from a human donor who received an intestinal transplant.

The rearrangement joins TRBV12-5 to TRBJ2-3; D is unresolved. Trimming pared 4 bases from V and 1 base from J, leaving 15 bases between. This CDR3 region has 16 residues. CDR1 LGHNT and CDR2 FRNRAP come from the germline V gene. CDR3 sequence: CASGWVNGWGTDTQYF. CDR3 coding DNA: TGTGCTAGTGGTTGGGTTAACGGGTGGGGCACAGATACGCAGTATTTT.

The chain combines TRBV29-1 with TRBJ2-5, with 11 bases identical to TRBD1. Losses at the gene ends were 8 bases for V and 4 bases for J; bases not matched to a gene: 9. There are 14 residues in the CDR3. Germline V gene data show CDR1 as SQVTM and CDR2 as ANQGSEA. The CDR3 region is CSLRLGTGGETQYF. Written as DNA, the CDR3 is TGCAGCCTGCGTCTCGGGACAGGGGGAGAGACCCAGTACTTC.

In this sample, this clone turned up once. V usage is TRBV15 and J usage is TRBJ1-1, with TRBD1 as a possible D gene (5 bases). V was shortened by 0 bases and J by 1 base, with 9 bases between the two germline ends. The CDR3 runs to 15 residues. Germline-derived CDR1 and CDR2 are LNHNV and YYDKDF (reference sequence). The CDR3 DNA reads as TGTGCCACCAGCAGAGAGGGACTTCGGAACACTGAAGCTTTCTTT. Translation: CATSREGLRNTEAFF. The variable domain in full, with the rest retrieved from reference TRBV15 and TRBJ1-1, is DAMVIQNPRYQVTQFGKPVTLSCSQTLNHNVMYWYQQKSSQAPKLLFHYYDKDFNNEADTPDNFQSRRPNTSFCFLDIRSPGLGDTAMYLCATSREGLRNTEAFFGQGTRLTVV.

The chain's CDR3 is CASSPGLAGISTYF. DNA for the CDR3: TGTGCCAGCAGCCCCGGCCTGGCCGGGATCTCTACATACTTC. The chain is built from TRBV9 and TRBJ2-4, with TRBD2 as a possible D gene (5 bases). This CDR3 region has 14 residues. CDR1 is SGDLS, CDR2 YYNGEE, per germline. V lost 4 bases and J 16 bases, leaving 24 bases between the germline ends.

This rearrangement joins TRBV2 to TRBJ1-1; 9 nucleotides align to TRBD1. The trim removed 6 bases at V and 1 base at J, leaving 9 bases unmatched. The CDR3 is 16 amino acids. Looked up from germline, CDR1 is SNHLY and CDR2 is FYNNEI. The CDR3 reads CASRVVQGARNTEAFF. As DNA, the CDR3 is TGTGCCAGCAGAGTCGTACAGGGGGCGCGGAACACTGAAGCTTTCTTT. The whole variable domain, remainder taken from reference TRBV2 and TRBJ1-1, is EPEVTQTPSHQVTQMGQEVILRCVPISNHLYFYWYRQILGQKVEFLVSFYNNEISEKSEIFDDQFSVERPDGSNFTLKIRSTKLEDSAMYFCASRVVQGARNTEAFFGQGTRLTVV.

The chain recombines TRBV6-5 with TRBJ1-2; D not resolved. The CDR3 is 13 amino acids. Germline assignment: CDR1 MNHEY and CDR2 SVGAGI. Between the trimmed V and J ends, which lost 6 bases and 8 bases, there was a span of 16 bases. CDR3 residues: CASRYGSQQGYTF. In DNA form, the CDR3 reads TGTGCCAGCAGGTACGGCTCACAGCAGGGCTACACCTTC.

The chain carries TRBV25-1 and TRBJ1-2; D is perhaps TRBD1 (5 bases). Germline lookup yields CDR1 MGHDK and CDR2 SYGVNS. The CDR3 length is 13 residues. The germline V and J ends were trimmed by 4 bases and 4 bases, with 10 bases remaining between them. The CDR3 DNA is TGTGCCAGCAGTGGGGACTGGAGCTATGGCTACACCTTC. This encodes CASSGDWSYGYTF.

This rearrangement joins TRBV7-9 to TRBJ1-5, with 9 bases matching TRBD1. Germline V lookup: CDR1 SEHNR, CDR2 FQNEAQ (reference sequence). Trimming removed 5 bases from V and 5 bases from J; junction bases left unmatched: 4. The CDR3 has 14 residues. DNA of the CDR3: TGTGCCAGCAGCACCGGACAGGGGTATCAGCCCCAGCATTTT. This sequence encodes CASSTGQGYQPQHF.

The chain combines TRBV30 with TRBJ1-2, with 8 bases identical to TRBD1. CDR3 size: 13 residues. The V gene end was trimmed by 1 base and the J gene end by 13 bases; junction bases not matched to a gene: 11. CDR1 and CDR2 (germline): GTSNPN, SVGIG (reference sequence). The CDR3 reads CAWSGQGIYGGTF. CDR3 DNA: TGTGCCTGGAGTGGACAGGGGATATATGGTGGCACCTTC.

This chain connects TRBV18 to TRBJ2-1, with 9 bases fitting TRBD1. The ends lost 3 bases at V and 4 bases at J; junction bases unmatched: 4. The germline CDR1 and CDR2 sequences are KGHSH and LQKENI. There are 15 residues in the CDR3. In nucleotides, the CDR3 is TGTGCCAGCTCACCGACAGGGGGAGTTTACAATGAGCAGTTCTTC. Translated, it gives CASSPTGGVYNEQFF.

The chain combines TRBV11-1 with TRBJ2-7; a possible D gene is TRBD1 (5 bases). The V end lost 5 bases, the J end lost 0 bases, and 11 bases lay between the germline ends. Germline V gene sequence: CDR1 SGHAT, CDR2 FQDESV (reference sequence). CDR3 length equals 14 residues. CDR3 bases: TGTGCCAGCAGCGAGCAGGGCCACTCCTACGAGCAGTACTTC. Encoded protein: CASSEQGHSYEQYF.

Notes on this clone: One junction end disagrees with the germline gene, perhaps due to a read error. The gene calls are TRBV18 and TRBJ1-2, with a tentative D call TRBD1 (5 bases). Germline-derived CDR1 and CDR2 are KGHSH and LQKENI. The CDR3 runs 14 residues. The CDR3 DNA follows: TGTGCCAGCTCATCACCGACAGTAAACTATGGCTACACCTTC. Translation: CASSSPTVNYGYTF.

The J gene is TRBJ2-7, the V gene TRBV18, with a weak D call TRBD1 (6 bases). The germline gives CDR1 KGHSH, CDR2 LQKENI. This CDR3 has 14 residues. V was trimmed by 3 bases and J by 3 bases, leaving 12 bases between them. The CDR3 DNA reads TGTGCCAGCTCACCCCAAGGACAGAACTACGAGCAGTACTTC. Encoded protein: CASSPQGQNYEQYF.

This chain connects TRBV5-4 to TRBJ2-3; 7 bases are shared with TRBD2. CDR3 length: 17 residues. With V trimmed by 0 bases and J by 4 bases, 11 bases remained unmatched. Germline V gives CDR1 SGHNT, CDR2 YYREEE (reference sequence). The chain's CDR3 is CASSLGMLAGVADTQYF. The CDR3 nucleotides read TGTGCCAGCAGCTTGGGGATGCTGGCGGGGGTGGCAGATACGCAGTATTTT.

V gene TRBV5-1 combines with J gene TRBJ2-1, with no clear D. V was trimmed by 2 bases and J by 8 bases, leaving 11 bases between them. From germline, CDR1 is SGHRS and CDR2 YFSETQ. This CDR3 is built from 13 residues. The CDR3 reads CASSLAPLDEQFF. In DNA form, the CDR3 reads TGCGCCAGCAGCTTAGCCCCGCTTGATGAGCAGTTCTTC.

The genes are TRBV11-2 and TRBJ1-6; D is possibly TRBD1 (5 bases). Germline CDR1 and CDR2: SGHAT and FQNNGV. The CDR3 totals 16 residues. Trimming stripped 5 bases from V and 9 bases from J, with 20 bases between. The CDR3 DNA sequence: TGTGCCAGCAGCGCTTGGCTGGGGCGTCGACCTTCACCCCTCCACTTT. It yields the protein CASSAWLGRRPSPLHF.

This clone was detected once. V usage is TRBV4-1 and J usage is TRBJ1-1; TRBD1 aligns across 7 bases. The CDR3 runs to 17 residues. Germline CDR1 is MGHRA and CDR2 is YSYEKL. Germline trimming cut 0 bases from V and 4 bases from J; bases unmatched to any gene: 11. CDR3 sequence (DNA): TGCGCCAGCAGCCAAGACCCCCGGACAGGTATGGGCACTGAAGCTTTCTTT. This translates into CASSQDPRTGMGTEAFF.

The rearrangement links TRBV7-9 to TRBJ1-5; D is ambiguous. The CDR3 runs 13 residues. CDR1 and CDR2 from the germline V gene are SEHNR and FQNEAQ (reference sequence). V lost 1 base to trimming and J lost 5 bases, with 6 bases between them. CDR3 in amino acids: CASSLGADQPQHF. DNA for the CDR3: TGTGCCAGCAGCTTAGGAGCGGATCAGCCCCAGCATTTT.

The CDR3 DNA sequence: TGTGCCAGCAGTGCCCTAGGACAGGGGGCAGGGTCACCCCTCCACTTT. Protein sequence: CASSALGQGAGSPLHF. The V and J genes are TRBV6-4 and TRBJ1-6; 11 positions match TRBD1. Germline values: CDR1 MRHNA, CDR2 SNTAGT. Germline trimming cut 4 bases from V and 10 bases from J; bases unmatched to any gene: 9. CDR3 length equals 16 residues.

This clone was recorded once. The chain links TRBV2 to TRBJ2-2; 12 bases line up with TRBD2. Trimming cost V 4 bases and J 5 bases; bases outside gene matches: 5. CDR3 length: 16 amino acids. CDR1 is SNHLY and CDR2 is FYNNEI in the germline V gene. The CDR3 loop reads CASSVLAGGGTGELFF. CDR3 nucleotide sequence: TGTGCCAGCAGTGTCCTAGCGGGAGGGGGGACCGGGGAGCTGTTTTTT.

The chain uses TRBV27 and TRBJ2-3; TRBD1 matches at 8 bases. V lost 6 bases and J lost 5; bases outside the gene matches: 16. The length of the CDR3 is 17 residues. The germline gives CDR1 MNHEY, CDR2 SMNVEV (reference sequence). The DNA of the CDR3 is TGTGCCAGCAGGATGAACAGGGGGATTTTTTTGCAAGATACGCAGTATTTT. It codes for CASRMNRGIFLQDTQYF.

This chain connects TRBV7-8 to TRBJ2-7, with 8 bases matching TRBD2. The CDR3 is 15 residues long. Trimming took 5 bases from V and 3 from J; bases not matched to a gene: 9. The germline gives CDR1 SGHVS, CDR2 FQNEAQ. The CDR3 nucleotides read TGTGCCAGCAGCCCGACTAGCGCCCAGGGCTACGAGCAGTACTTC. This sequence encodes CASSPTSAQGYEQYF. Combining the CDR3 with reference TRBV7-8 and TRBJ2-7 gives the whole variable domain GAGVSQSPRYKVAKRGQDVALRCDPISGHVSLFWYQQALGQGPEFLTYFQNEAQLDKSGLPSDRFFAERPEGSVSTLKIQRTQQEDSAVYLCASSPTSAQGYEQYFGPGTRLTVT.

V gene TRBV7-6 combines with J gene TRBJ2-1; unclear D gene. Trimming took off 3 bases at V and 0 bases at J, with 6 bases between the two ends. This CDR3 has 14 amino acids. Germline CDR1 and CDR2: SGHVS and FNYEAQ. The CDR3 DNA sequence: TGTGCCAGCAGCTTTTCGCGCTCCTACAATGAGCAGTTCTTC. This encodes CASSFSRSYNEQFF. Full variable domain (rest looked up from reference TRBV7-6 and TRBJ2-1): GAGVSQSPRYKVTKRGQDVALRCDPISGHVSLYWYRQALGQGPEFLTYFNYEAQQDKSGLPNDRFSAERPEGSISTLTIQRTEQRDSAMYRCASSFSRSYNEQFFGPGTRLTVL.

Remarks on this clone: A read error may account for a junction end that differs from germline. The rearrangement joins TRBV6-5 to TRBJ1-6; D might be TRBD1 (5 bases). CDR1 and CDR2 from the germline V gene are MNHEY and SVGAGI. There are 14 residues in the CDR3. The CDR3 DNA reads TGTGCCAGCAGTTACCCGGGAGGGGACTCACCCCCCCACTTT. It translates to CASSYPGGDSPPHF.

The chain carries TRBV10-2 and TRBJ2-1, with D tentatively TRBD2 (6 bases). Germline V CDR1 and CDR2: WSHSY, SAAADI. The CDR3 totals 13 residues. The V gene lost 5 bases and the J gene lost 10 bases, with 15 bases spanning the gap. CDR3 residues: CASSRILGLEQFF. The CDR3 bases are TGCGCCAGCAGTAGGATTCTTGGACTAGAGCAGTTCTTC.

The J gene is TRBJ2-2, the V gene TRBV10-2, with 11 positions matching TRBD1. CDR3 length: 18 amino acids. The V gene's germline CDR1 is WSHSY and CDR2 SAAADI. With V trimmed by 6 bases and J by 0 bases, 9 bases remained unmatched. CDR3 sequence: CASSSPAGQGANTGELFF. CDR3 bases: TGCGCCAGCAGCTCACCTGCGGGACAGGGGGCGAACACCGGGGAGCTGTTTTTT.

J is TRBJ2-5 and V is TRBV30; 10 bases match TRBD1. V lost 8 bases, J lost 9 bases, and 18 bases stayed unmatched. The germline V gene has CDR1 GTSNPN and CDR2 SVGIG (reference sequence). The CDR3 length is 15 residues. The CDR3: CAGENDRGLRGAQYF. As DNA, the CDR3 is TGTGCCGGCGAGAATGACAGGGGGCTGCGGGGCGCCCAGTACTTC. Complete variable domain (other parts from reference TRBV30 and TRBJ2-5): SQTIHQWPATLVQPVGSPLSLECTVEGTSNPNLYWYRQAAGRGLQLLFYSVGIGQISSEVPQNLSASRPQDRQFILSSKKLLLSDSGFYLCAGENDRGLRGAQYFGPGTRLLVL.

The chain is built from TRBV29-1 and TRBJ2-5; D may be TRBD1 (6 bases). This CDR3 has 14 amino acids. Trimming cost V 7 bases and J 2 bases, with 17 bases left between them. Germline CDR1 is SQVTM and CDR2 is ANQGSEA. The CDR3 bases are TGCAGCGCCGAGCCAGGGGCACCTCAAGAGACCCAGTACTTC. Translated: CSAEPGAPQETQYF.